The 5 T cell receptor beta chains in this list originate from one sample, sequenced in a study of graft-versus-host responses after intestinal transplantation. Here immunoSEQ multiplex PCR was the method, and the copy in TCRdb shows in-frame clones only, minus some. This sample has about 54,000 clones, with about 90% found just once. This specimen was PBMCs, taken more than 650 days after intestinal transplant. The source is a human patient who received an intestinal transplant, so some T cells may come from the graft donor.

This clone was counted once. This chain connects TRBV12-5 to TRBJ2-2; 7 nucleotides align to TRBD2. Losses at the gene ends were 1 base for V and 6 bases for J; bases not matched to a gene: 5. The CDR3 sequence is 15 residues long. CDR1 LGHNT and CDR2 FRNRAP come from the germline V gene. Here the CDR3 reads CASGLGTSLPGELFF. CDR3 nucleotides: TGTGCTAGTGGTTTGGGGACTAGTTTGCCCGGGGAGCTGTTTTTT.

For the CDR3, the DNA is TGTGCCAGCGGGACCCAGGCGGGGGAGGTAGGTGGGGCCAACGTCCTGACTTTC. Protein sequence: CASGTQAGEVGGANVLTF. The J gene is TRBJ2-6, the V gene TRBV27; TRBD2 matches at 7 bases. The CDR3 contains 18 residues. CDR1 and CDR2 from the germline V gene are MNHEY and SMNVEV (reference sequence). The V segment lost 8 bases and the J segment 3 bases; nucleotides outside the gene matches: 16. Using reference TRBV27 and TRBJ2-6 for the parts outside the CDR3, the full variable domain is EAQVTQNPRYLITVTGKKLTVTCSQNMNHEYMSWYRQDPGLGLRQIYYSMNVEVTDKGDVPEGYKVSRKEKRNFPLILESPSPNQTSLYFCASGTQAGEVGGANVLTFGAGSRLTVL.

The chain has TRBV14 and TRBJ2-2, with no clear D. The CDR3 spans 13 residues. V was clipped by 4 bases and J by 7 bases, with 10 bases between them. Per germline, CDR1 SGHDN and CDR2 FVKESK. This CDR3 is CASSLFPNGELFF. CDR3 sequence (DNA): TGTGCCAGCAGCCTGTTTCCTAACGGGGAGCTGTTTTTT.

The gene calls are TRBV6-5 and TRBJ2-2; TRBD2 aligns across 13 bases. CDR3 length equals 16 residues. Per germline, CDR1 MNHEY and CDR2 SVGAGI. V shed 4 bases, J shed 7 bases, and the junction held 6 bases outside the gene matches. CDR3 in amino acids: CASSSRLAGGGGELFF. DNA for the CDR3: TGTGCCAGCAGTTCTCGACTAGCGGGGGGAGGCGGGGAGCTGTTTTTT.

The gene calls are TRBV27 and TRBJ2-1, with a possible D match to TRBD1 (6 bases). The CDR3 totals 15 residues. Per the germline V gene, CDR1 is MNHEY and CDR2 is SMNVEV (reference sequence). Trimming took 3 bases from V and 7 from J, leaving 16 bases between them. CDR3 sequence reads: CASSFRTGTRNEQFF. The DNA of the CDR3 is TGTGCCAGCAGTTTCCGAACAGGGACCCGGAATGAGCAGTTCTTC.